One sample yielded the 21 T cell receptor beta chains listed below, sequenced in a study of CD4 T cells in relation to SARS-CoV-2 and coronaviruses. Unexposed donor CD4+ T cells date from 2011-2018, before the COVID-19 pandemic. After ten to eleven days of culture, CD4+ T cells were isolated. Assay: immunoSEQ multiplex PCR; the TCRdb copy retains only in-frame clones and omits some. The sample includes approximately 26,000 clones, about two thirds of them seen just once. Antigens for these TCRs are unknown. The sample was CD4+ T cells from PBMCs, cultured in vitro. The receptors were gathered from a human donor in good health.

The rearrangement uses TRBV21-1 and TRBJ1-6; the table names TRBD1, a call not compared with the DNA. TRBV21-1 is an annotated pseudogene. The CDR3 spans 17 residues. The CDR3 DNA sequence: TGTGCCAGCAACAAGAGCCCCCCGGCAGGGGGTAATTCACCCCTCCACTTT. Protein: CASNKSPPAGGNSPLHF.

The chain has TRBV9 and TRBJ2-1; TRBD2 matches 8 bases. The germline V gene has CDR1 SGDLS and CDR2 YYNGEE. The CDR3 consists of 15 residues. The V gene end was trimmed by 0 bases and the J gene end by 5 bases; junction bases not matched to a gene: 4. CDR3 in amino acids: CASSVGGLAHNEQFF. The CDR3 nucleotides read TGTGCCAGCAGCGTAGGCGGACTAGCCCACAATGAGCAGTTCTTC.

A word on this clone: Other DNA sequences in this specimen translate into the identical CDR3. This chain joins TRBV5-1 and TRBJ2-7; 7 nucleotides match TRBD1. Germline V gives CDR1 SGHRS, CDR2 YFSETQ. This CDR3 is built from 15 residues. After removal of 4 bases from V and 6 bases from J, the junction contained 13 bases not matched to a gene. The CDR3: CASSQEQGKVAEQYF. In DNA form, the CDR3 reads TGCGCCAGCAGCCAAGAACAGGGGAAAGTAGCCGAGCAGTACTTC. Looking up the rest from reference TRBV5-1 and TRBJ2-7 gives the full variable domain: KAGVTQTPRYLIKTRGQQVTLSCSPISGHRSVSWYQQTPGQGLQFLFEYFSETQRNKGNFPGRFSGRQFSNSRSEMNVSTLELGDSALYLCASSQEQGKVAEQYFGPGTRLTVT.

V gene TRBV7-6 combines with J gene TRBJ2-5, with 7 bases identical to TRBD2. The CDR3 loop spans 16 amino acids. The J segment lost 4 bases and the V segment lost 7 bases, leaving 15 bases of the junction unmatched. The germline CDR1 and CDR2 sequences are SGHVS and FNYEAQ. The CDR3 here is CASKSTSSGGGETQYF. For the CDR3, the DNA is TGTGCCAGCAAAAGTACGTCCTCGGGGGGAGGAGAGACCCAGTACTTC. The complete variable domain, with remaining parts taken from reference TRBV7-6 and TRBJ2-5, reads GAGVSQSPRYKVTKRGQDVALRCDPISGHVSLYWYRQALGQGPEFLTYFNYEAQQDKSGLPNDRFSAERPEGSISTLTIQRTEQRDSAMYRCASKSTSSGGGETQYFGPGTRLLVL.

The chain carries TRBV9 and TRBJ2-1; D call uncertain. CDR3 length: 11 residues. V dropped 0 bases and J dropped 6 bases, with 1 base sitting between them. Germline assignment: CDR1 SGDLS and CDR2 YYNGEE. CDR3 protein: CASSVANEQFF. The CDR3 nucleotides read TGTGCCAGCAGCGTAGCCAATGAGCAGTTCTTC.

Only one count was recorded for this clone. Here the CDR3 reads CASSVEGGGLSITDTQYF. The CDR3 DNA reads as TGTGCCAGCAGCGTAGAAGGCGGGGGGCTTTCCATCACAGATACGCAGTATTTT. J is TRBJ2-3 and V is TRBV9, with 8 nucleotides matching TRBD2. The germline V gene encodes CDR1 SGDLS and CDR2 YYNGEE. The junction had 11 bases not matched to a gene; V was cut back by 0 bases and J by 2 bases. The CDR3 loop spans 18 amino acids. The complete variable domain, with remaining parts taken from reference TRBV9 and TRBJ2-3, reads DSGVTQTPKHLITATGQRVTLRCSPRSGDLSVYWYQQSLDQGLQFLIQYYNGEERAKGNILERFSAQQFPDLHSELNLSSLELGDSALYFCASSVEGGGLSITDTQYFGPGTRLTVL.

This chain joins TRBV3-1 (or the pseudogene TRBV3-2) and TRBJ1-4; possible D gene TRBD1, 5 bases. V dropped 5 bases and J dropped 8 bases, with 12 bases sitting between them. The CDR3 is 13 amino acids. CDR1 and CDR2 from the germline V gene are LGHDT and YNNKEL (reference sequence). The CDR3 DNA reads TGTGCCAGCAGCTATGGACAAGTAGAAAAACTGTTTTTT. Translating gives CASSYGQVEKLFF.

V usage is TRBV4-2 and J usage is TRBJ2-1, with 11 bases identical to TRBD2. From germline, CDR1 is LGHNA and CDR2 YNFKEQ. J gave up 9 bases and V 2 bases, and 6 bases lay outside the gene matches. This CDR3 has 15 amino acids. CDR3 sequence (DNA): TGTGCCAGCAGCCAACTTTTAGCGGGAGGGCTTGAGCAGTTCTTC. This gives the protein CASSQLLAGGLEQFF.

The chain links TRBV5-1 to TRBJ2-7, with TRBD2 matching 12 bases. V lost 0 bases to trimming and J lost 2 bases; unmatched junction nucleotides: 6. Germline V gene data show CDR1 as SGHRS and CDR2 as YFSETQ. The length of the CDR3 is 17 residues. CDR3: CASSLGGTSGGTYEQYF. The DNA of the CDR3 is TGCGCCAGCAGCTTGGGAGGTACTAGCGGGGGGACCTACGAGCAGTACTTC. Using reference TRBV5-1 and TRBJ2-7 for the parts outside the CDR3, the full variable domain is KAGVTQTPRYLIKTRGQQVTLSCSPISGHRSVSWYQQTPGQGLQFLFEYFSETQRNKGNFPGRFSGRQFSNSRSEMNVSTLELGDSALYLCASSLGGTSGGTYEQYFGPGTRLTVT.

This clone came up a few times. This chain joins TRBV9 and TRBJ2-2, with D uncertain. This CDR3 is built from 16 residues. Germline lookup yields CDR1 SGDLS and CDR2 YYNGEE. The V end lost 0 bases, the J end lost 4 bases, and 13 bases lay between the germline ends. CDR3 sequence (DNA): TGTGCCAGCAGCGTAGAAGGAGTTTATCCCACCGGGGAGCTGTTTTTT. It codes for CASSVEGVYPTGELFF.

The chain uses TRBV11-2 and TRBJ1-3; D unclear. This CDR3 region has 17 residues. Germline-derived CDR1 and CDR2 are SGHAT and FQNNGV. V lost 4 bases and J 0 bases, leaving 16 bases between the germline ends. In DNA form, the CDR3 reads TGTGCCAGCAGCTCTCGACTATCCGCCAACTCTGGAAACACCATATATTTT. It specifies CASSSRLSANSGNTIYF.

This clone has only a few counts. The chain has TRBV10-3 and TRBJ2-7, with TRBD2 matching over 14 bases. This CDR3 comprises 13 residues. Germline V CDR1 and CDR2: ENHRY, SYGVKD. V shed 10 bases, J shed 7 bases, and the junction held 6 bases outside the gene matches. This chain's CDR3 is CATRLAGGEEQYF. CDR3 DNA: TGTGCCACCCGACTAGCGGGGGGGGAGGAGCAGTACTTC.

The V and J genes are TRBV7-2 and TRBJ2-3, with D uncertain. The V gene's germline CDR1 is SGHTA and CDR2 FQGNSA. Trimming shortened V by 2 bases and J by 6 bases, and 9 bases separated the two germline ends. The CDR3 sequence is 13 residues long. In DNA form, the CDR3 reads TGTGCCAGCAGCTTAAGTGAGGATGATACGCAGTATTTT. This translates into CASSLSEDDTQYF.

The chain joins TRBV7-2 to TRBJ1-2; D remains unclear. The CDR3 contains 15 residues. V was cut by 0 bases and J by 6 bases, with 14 bases left in between. The V gene's germline CDR1 is SGHTA and CDR2 FQGNSA. CDR3 amino acids: CASSLASSRINGYTF. The DNA for the CDR3 is TGTGCCAGCAGCTTAGCCTCCTCGAGGATAAATGGCTACACCTTC.

J is TRBJ2-1 and V is TRBV28; 9 bases fit TRBD2. With 10 bases clipped from V and 4 bases from J, the junction kept 8 bases outside the gene matches. The germline gives CDR1 MDHEN, CDR2 SYDVKM. The CDR3 contains 14 residues. CDR3 DNA: TGTGCCACCTACCCTAGCGGGAATTACAATGAGCAGTTCTTC. Its translation: CATYPSGNYNEQFF.

J is TRBJ2-2 and V is TRBV7-3; TRBD2 agrees at 12 bases. The CDR3 is 20 amino acids. Germline lookup yields CDR1 SGHTA and CDR2 FQGTGA. Unmatched junction bases numbered 12, after V lost 0 bases and J lost 4 bases. Here the CDR3 reads CASSLTRSGTSGSPTGELFF. The CDR3 DNA sequence: TGTGCCAGCAGCTTAACCAGATCCGGGACTAGCGGGTCCCCCACCGGGGAGCTGTTTTTT.

By sample share, this clone is large. This chain uses TRBV4-3 with TRBJ1-1, with 9 positions matching TRBD1. After removal of 4 bases from V and 3 bases from J, the junction contained 0 bases not matched to a gene. In germline, CDR1 is LGHNA, CDR2 YSLEER. This CDR3 spans 13 amino acids. DNA for the CDR3: TGCGCCAGCAGCCGGGACAGGGACACTGAAGCTTTCTTT. Its protein product is CASSRDRDTEAFF.

This chain links TRBV12-3 or TRBV12-4 with TRBJ1-1, with D unclear. The CDR3 sequence is 12 residues long. V was trimmed by 3 bases and J by 6 bases, leaving 8 bases between them. Written as DNA, the CDR3 is TGTGCCAGCAGTTTTTTGGGCTCTGAAGCTTTCTTT. This encodes CASSFLGSEAFF.

The J gene is TRBJ2-5, the V gene TRBV25-1, with a weak D call TRBD2 (6 bases). The CDR3 sequence is 14 residues long. V dropped 4 bases and J dropped 7 bases, with 16 bases sitting between them. The germline gives CDR1 MGHDK, CDR2 SYGVNS. CDR3 DNA: TGTGCCAGCAGTGGACCCGGGGGTCTCGGGACCCAGTACTTC. Translating gives CASSGPGGLGTQYF.

The chain recombines TRBV9 with TRBJ2-5, with D possibly being TRBD2 (5 bases). Germline-derived CDR1 and CDR2 are SGDLS and YYNGEE. V lost 0 bases and J 4 bases, leaving 13 bases between the germline ends. The length of the CDR3 is 15 residues. CDR3 coding DNA: TGTGCCAGCAGCGTAGACCCGGGGAGAGCAGAGACCCAGTACTTC. This gives the protein CASSVDPGRAETQYF.

The chain recombines TRBV7-8 with TRBJ2-5; D is perhaps TRBD2 (5 bases). This CDR3 has 14 residues. Trimming removed 4 bases from V and 0 bases from J, with 9 bases in between. Germline loops: CDR1 SGHVS, CDR2 FQNEAQ. The CDR3 region is CASSSDGDQETQYF. In DNA form, the CDR3 reads TGTGCCAGCAGCTCGGACGGGGACCAAGAGACCCAGTACTTC.